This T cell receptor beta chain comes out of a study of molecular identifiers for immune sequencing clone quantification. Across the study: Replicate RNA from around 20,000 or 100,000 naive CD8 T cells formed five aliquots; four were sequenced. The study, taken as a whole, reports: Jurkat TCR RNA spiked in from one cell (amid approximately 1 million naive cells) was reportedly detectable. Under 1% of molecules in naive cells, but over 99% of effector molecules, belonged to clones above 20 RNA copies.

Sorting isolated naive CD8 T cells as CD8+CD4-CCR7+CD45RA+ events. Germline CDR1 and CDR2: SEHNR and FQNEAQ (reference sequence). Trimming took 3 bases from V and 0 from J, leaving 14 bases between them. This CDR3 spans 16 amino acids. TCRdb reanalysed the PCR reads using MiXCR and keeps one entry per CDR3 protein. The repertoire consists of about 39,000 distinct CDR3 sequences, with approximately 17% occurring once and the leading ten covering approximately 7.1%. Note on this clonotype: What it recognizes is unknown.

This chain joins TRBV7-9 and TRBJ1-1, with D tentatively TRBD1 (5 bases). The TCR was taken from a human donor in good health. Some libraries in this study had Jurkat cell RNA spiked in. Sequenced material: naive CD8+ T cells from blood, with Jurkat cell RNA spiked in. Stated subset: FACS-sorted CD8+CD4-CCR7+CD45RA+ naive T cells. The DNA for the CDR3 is TGTGCCAGCAGCTTTTGGACGGGGGGGATGAACACTGAAGCTTTCTTT. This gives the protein CASSFWTGGMNTEAFF.